This TCR beta chain was sequenced for a study of T cells in Graves' hyperthyroidism and ophthalmopathy. The CDR3 is made up of 14 amino acids. The V gene lost 6 bases and the J gene lost 2 bases, with 14 bases spanning the gap. Per the germline V gene, CDR1 is SNHLY and CDR2 is FYNNEI. This clonotype occurred a few times. The antigen is unknown. Amplification of TCR beta CDR3 regions was performed using RNA transcripts as template. HTBI primers drove first-round RT-PCR of the TCR CDR3. TCRdb processed the multiplex PCR reads anew with MiXCR; each CDR3 protein has one entry. The sample includes a few hundred thousand distinct CDR3 sequences, about 25% of them seen just once. Findings of the study overall: Expanded thyroid clonotypes (above 0.001) were mostly also found in blood. Researchers report that a 13 V-J model separated ophthalmopathy from stable hyperthyroidism.

This clonotype originated in a man over 45 with Graves' hyperthyroidism. The chain has TRBV2 and TRBJ2-7, with D perhaps given as TRBD1 or TRBD2 (5 bases each). The sample consisted of blood. The CDR3 nucleotides are TGTGCCAGCAGAGCCGGGACGCAAACCTACGAGCAGTACTTC. It specifies CASRAGTQTYEQYF.